The sequence of this T cell receptor beta chain was determined in a study of control samples from healthy donors and cancer patients. Sequencing was performed with immunoSEQ multiplex PCR; in TCRdb, only in-frame clones are kept and a portion is missing. The repertoire has roughly 100,000 clones, about 89% of them found once; the top ten carry 19%. With 1 base clipped from V and 5 bases from J, the junction kept 9 bases outside the gene matches. Germline CDR1 reads MNHEY; CDR2 reads SMNVEV (reference sequence). The CDR3 is 16 residues long. This TCR was recovered from a man between 60 and 75 years old with lung cancer. This chain links TRBV27 with TRBJ1-2; 8 positions match TRBD1. Sequencing input: PBMCs. CDR3 DNA: TGTGCCAGCAGTTTATTGGGGACAGGTGGCCAATATGGCTACACCTTC. Encoded protein: CASSLLGTGGQYGYTF.